Sequencing of this T cell receptor (beta chain) was carried out in a study of cytomegalovirus exposure and HLA in healthy donors. Findings and caveats of the study: A missense variant in DCLRE1C was later tied to TCR beta V- and J-gene trimming. The presence/absence work took it that sequencing depth was about the same across donors.

From germline, CDR1 is LGHNA and CDR2 YNFKEQ. The CDR3 length is 15 residues. With 0 bases clipped from V and 2 bases from J, the junction kept 4 bases outside the gene matches. Primers included in the PCR were 60 Vbeta and 13 Jbeta primers. Sequencing was performed with immunoSEQ multiplex PCR; in TCRdb, only in-frame clones are kept and a portion is missing. This sample carries 100,000 to 150,000 clones, 73% of them seen once, and the ten largest clones take approximately 4.3%. On this clone: Its antigen is not known.

Sequencing was performed on PBMCs. The receptor was isolated from a man in his sixties in good health and CMV-seropositive. The chain carries TRBV4-2 and TRBJ2-7; 7 bases align to TRBD1. CDR3 loop: CASSQEDRATYEQYF. CDR3 sequence (DNA): TGTGCCAGCAGCCAAGAAGACAGGGCGACCTACGAGCAGTACTTC.